This T cell receptor beta chain was found in a study of Graves' ophthalmopathy and Graves' hyperthyroidism. About the study: Peripheral blood was obtained at first diagnosis, ahead of any treatment. Study findings and constraints: Blood also held most thyroid clonotypes expanded above 0.001 frequency.

Amplification targeted the TCR beta CDR3 regions, with RNA transcripts as the source material. Following a first-round RT-PCR that used HTBI primers, a second-round multiplex PCR was carried out. TCRdb redid the calling of the multiplex PCR reads with MiXCR, one entry per CDR3 protein. The sample carries some 370,000 distinct CDR3 sequences, about a sixth recorded once. The hyperthyroidism patients had a new diagnosis of under 2 months' duration and were aged 18 to 65. The CDR3 sequence is 16 residues long. V dropped 4 bases and J dropped 1 base, with 19 bases sitting between them. Germline V lookup: CDR1 SQVTM, CDR2 ANQGSEA. In its sample, this clonotype was seen a few times. Antigen unknown.

V is TRBV29-1 and J is TRBJ2-5; a possible D gene is TRBD1 (6 bases). Sequences were obtained from peripheral blood. The origin of this receptor is an adult woman with stable Graves' hyperthyroidism. The CDR3 DNA is TGCAGCGTTGCCAACAGGGTTGGGGTGGGCCAAGAGACCCAGTACTTC. Residues: CSVANRVGVGQETQYF. The full variable domain, its missing parts supplied by reference TRBV29-1 and TRBJ2-5, is SAVISQKPSRDICQRGTSLTIQCQVDSQVTMMFWYRQQPGQSLTLIATANQGSEATYESGFVIDKFPISRPNLTFSTLTVSNMSPEDSSIYLCSVANRVGVGQETQYFGPGTRLLVL.